This TCR beta chain was retrieved from a study of blood T cells in healthy people across ages. Findings of the study overall: There was a strong correlation between TCR beta diversity and naive T cell percentage. Because donor CMV status was unknown, expanded clonotype changes were possibly confounded.

This clonotype was seen ten or more times. The antigen is unknown. Primed by a sample-barcoded 5' primer and a J-beta primer mix, a second PCR proceeded for 7 to 11 cycles. TCRdb re-derived calls from the 5' RACE reads in MiXCR, one entry per CDR3 protein. The top ten hold roughly 22% of the sample, which has under 950,000 distinct CDR3 sequences, about 20% seen once. Trimming took 6 bases from V and 4 from J; bases not matched to a gene: 3. Germline-derived CDR1 and CDR2 are MNHEY and SVGEGT. The length of the CDR3 is 14 residues. Each donor was a healthy Caucasian individual from Russia, aged roughly 6 to 95. Per-sample PBMC isolation yielded at least 7 million cells.

The TCR originated in a man aged 70 or older in good health. This chain uses TRBV6-2 or TRBV6-3 with TRBJ2-2; 9 nucleotides line up with TRBD2. Sample: blood. For the CDR3, the DNA is TGTGCCAGCAGCAATAGCGGGAGCACCGGGGAGCTGTTTTTT. Translating it yields CASSNSGSTGELFF.